What follows are 7 T cell receptor beta chains derived from one specimen sequenced in a study of shared T cell receptors in the human thymus. Profiled with immunoSEQ multiplex PCR; TCRdb holds only in-frame clones, not every one. The table lists some 660,000 clones, more than 75% of them singletons. The same specimen was also included in a second study, on human thymus T cells.

The sample consisted of thymocytes. The receptors stem from a boy younger than two with a congenital heart defect.

The V gene is TRBV6-5, the J gene TRBJ1-1; TRBD1 matches at 7 bases. The ends lost 3 bases at V and 1 base at J; junction bases unmatched: 8. Germline V gene data show CDR1 as MNHEY and CDR2 as SVGAGI. The CDR3 length is 16 residues. This CDR3 reads CASSYITGDSNTEAFF. The CDR3 bases are TGTGCCAGCAGTTATATTACAGGGGATTCGAACACTGAAGCTTTCTTT.

The chain couples TRBV6-5 to TRBJ1-2; D not resolved. Looked up from germline, CDR1 is MNHEY and CDR2 is SVGAGI. The CDR3 has 16 amino acids. V was shortened by 3 bases and J by 2 bases, with 16 bases between the two germline ends. CDR3 sequence (DNA): TGTGCCAGCAGTTATACAGAAACCCCGGCGAACTATGGCTACACCTTC. The encoded protein is CASSYTETPANYGYTF.

The chain combines TRBV15 with TRBJ1-1; a possible D gene is TRBD1 (6 bases). Looked up from germline, CDR1 is LNHNV and CDR2 is YYDKDF (reference sequence). Trimming removed 5 bases from V and 0 bases from J, with 19 bases in between. CDR3 size: 17 residues. CDR3 region: CATSVRGGDSMNTEAFF. CDR3 in DNA: TGTGCCACCAGCGTCCGCGGGGGCGACTCTATGAACACTGAAGCTTTCTTT.

The chain is built from TRBV28 and TRBJ1-2, with 7 bases identical to TRBD1. With 6 bases clipped from V and 8 bases from J, the junction kept 15 bases outside the gene matches. Germline assignment: CDR1 MDHEN and CDR2 SYDVKM. CDR3 length equals 15 residues. CDR3 sequence (DNA): TGTGCCAGCAGCCTTTGGCTTCGGGCAGGGGGAGGCTACACCTTC. Protein: CASSLWLRAGGGYTF.

V gene TRBV7-9 combines with J gene TRBJ1-1, with D possibly matching TRBD1 (6 bases). Germline-derived CDR1 and CDR2 are SEHNR and FQNEAQ (reference sequence). The CDR3 is made up of 13 amino acids. V lost 8 bases, J lost 2 bases, and 12 bases lay in between. In nucleotides, the CDR3 is TGTGCCAGCCTTACAGGGACAAACACTGAAGCTTTCTTT. Its protein is CASLTGTNTEAFF.

V and J are TRBV27 and TRBJ2-7; D perhaps matches TRBD2 (5 bases). Germline V gives CDR1 MNHEY, CDR2 SMNVEV (reference sequence). V was shortened by 0 bases and J by 0 bases, with 18 bases between the two germline ends. CDR3 length equals 18 residues. The CDR3 nucleotides read TGTGCCAGCAGTTTATCCAGCGATAGGAGGCTGAGCTCCTACGAGCAGTACTTC. Protein sequence: CASSLSSDRRLSSYEQYF.

CDR3 bases: TGTGCCAGCAGGGCATCTAGCGGGGGCCAAGGAGAGACCCAGTACTTC. Its protein is CASRASSGGQGETQYF. The V call is TRBV2, the J call TRBJ2-5; 10 bases fit TRBD2. V lost 6 bases to trimming and J lost 4 bases; unmatched junction nucleotides: 11. CDR1 is SNHLY, CDR2 FYNNEI, per germline. The CDR3 runs 16 residues. The complete variable domain, with remaining parts taken from reference TRBV2 and TRBJ2-5, reads EPEVTQTPSHQVTQMGQEVILRCVPISNHLYFYWYRQILGQKVEFLVSFYNNEISEKSEIFDDQFSVERPDGSNFTLKIRSTKLEDSAMYFCASRASSGGQGETQYFGPGTRLLVL.